This T cell receptor beta chain was documented in a study of CD8+ T cells in alopecia areata. The sequencing template was cDNA reverse transcribed from extracted RNA. Repertoires were generated with immunoSEQ multiplex PCR, while TCRdb's copy carries only in-frame clones and drops some. The profile shows roughly 140,000 clones, roughly four fifths of them singletons. Treatment meaning: oral pan-JAK inhibitor, 5-10 mg twice daily. Specimens obtained from alopecia areata patients comprised lesional scalp punch biopsies and peripheral blood. This specimen consisted of CD8+ T cells sorted from blood, obtained at week 4, from a patient treated with tofacitinib. This TCR derives from a human donor with alopecia areata.

CDR3 coding DNA: TGTGCCAGCAGCCATAAGGGAGGGAACCAAGAGACCCAGTACTTC. Amino acid sequence: CASSHKGGNQETQYF. The chain is built from TRBV7-9 and TRBJ2-5; TRBD2 aligns across 7 bases. J gave up 0 bases and V 5 bases, and 6 bases lay outside the gene matches. The CDR3 is made up of 15 amino acids. Germline lookup yields CDR1 SEHNR and CDR2 FQNEAQ (reference sequence).